These 14 T cell receptor beta chains were all obtained from the same sample, sequenced in a study of T-cell memory formation after mild COVID-19. TCRdb redid the calling of the 5' RACE reads with MiXCR, one entry per CDR3 protein. The table lists about 200,000 distinct CDR3 sequences, roughly 17% of them singletons. The sample consisted of PBMCs or a T cell subset sorted from them (not recorded which). The receptors here all came from an adult woman who had mild COVID-19 (a few samples of this study predate the infection). Cell type and time point are not known.

This chain uses TRBV15 with TRBJ2-1; the D gene could be TRBD1 or TRBD2 (6 bases each). This CDR3 has 17 amino acids. V gave up 3 bases and J gave up 0 bases, with 15 bases separating them. Germline V gene lookup returns CDR1 LNHNV and CDR2 YYDKDF (reference sequence). The CDR3 DNA reads as TGTGCCACCAGCAGGGGAGGACAGCGGAGCTCCTACAATGAGCAGTTCTTC. Protein product: CATSRGGQRSSYNEQFF.

The gene calls are TRBV6-4 and TRBJ2-2; tentative D call: TRBD2 (5 bases). The CDR3 loop spans 14 amino acids. Trimming pared 4 bases from V and 7 bases from J, leaving 13 bases between. Germline loops: CDR1 MRHNA, CDR2 SNTAGT. In DNA, the CDR3 is TGTGCCAGCAGTGCGGAGGCGGTTGGCGGGGAGCTGTTTTTT. This translates into CASSAEAVGGELFF.

This chain uses TRBV4-1 with TRBJ2-7; 10 nucleotides line up with TRBD1. Germline assignment: CDR1 MGHRA and CDR2 YSYEKL. This CDR3 spans 16 amino acids. V shed 3 bases, J shed 5 bases, and the junction held 10 bases outside the gene matches. CDR3 amino acids: CASSQILRDRGHEQYF. The DNA of the CDR3 is TGCGCCAGCAGCCAGATCCTCCGGGACAGGGGCCACGAGCAGTACTTC.

J is TRBJ1-2 and V is TRBV4-2; 12 bases fit TRBD1. The germline gives CDR1 LGHNA, CDR2 YNFKEQ. V trimming: 5 bases; J trimming: 8 bases; junction bases outside the gene matches: 6. The CDR3 contains 14 residues. In nucleotides, the CDR3 is TGTGCCAGCAGCAGCGGGACAGGGGGCGGAGGCTACACCTTC. The encoded protein is CASSSGTGGGGYTF.

This clonotype was counted between two and nine times. The chain couples TRBV21-1 to TRBJ2-3; TRBD1 was called by the table and not checked on the DNA. TRBV21-1 is a pseudogene. The CDR3 length is 16 residues. CDR3 nucleotides: TGTGCCAGCACCCTTCAAGAGAGGGGCCGAACAGATACGCAGTATTTT. As protein: CASTLQERGRTDTQYF.

The sample holds a few counts of this clonotype. The rearrangement links TRBV12-3 or TRBV12-4 to TRBJ2-1; TRBD2 agrees at 14 bases. J was trimmed by 2 bases and V by 7 bases; bases with no gene match: 7. CDR3 length: 17 residues. The CDR3 DNA sequence: TGTGCCAGCAAAGGGACTAGCGGGAGAAACCCCTACAATGAGCAGTTCTTC. Protein product: CASKGTSGRNPYNEQFF.

Only a few counts were recorded for this clonotype. V gene TRBV5-1 combines with J gene TRBJ1-1, with TRBD1 as a possible D gene (5 bases). The V end lost 0 bases, the J end lost 1 base, and 10 bases lay between the germline ends. The CDR3 is 15 amino acids. Germline CDR1 and CDR2: SGHRS and YFSETQ. Here the CDR3 DNA reads TGCGCCAGCAGCTTGGTCTCAGGGCCGAACACTGAAGCTTTCTTT. Translated: CASSLVSGPNTEAFF.

The chain couples TRBV30 to TRBJ1-1; unclear D gene. Germline CDR1 reads GTSNPN; CDR2 reads SVGIG (reference sequence). V lost 0 bases, J lost 11 bases, and 13 bases lay in between. The length of the CDR3 is 12 residues. The CDR3 nucleotides are TGTGCCTGGAGTGTACTTCCCGCTGGGGCTTTCTTT. Its translation is CAWSVLPAGAFF.

The chain recombines TRBV12-3 or TRBV12-4 with TRBJ2-7, with 8 nucleotides matching TRBD1. CDR3 length: 14 residues. V lost 3 bases, J lost 3 bases, and 4 bases stayed unmatched. The CDR3, as DNA: TGTGCCAGCAGTTTGGACAGGGCTTACTACGAGCAGTACTTC. It translates to CASSLDRAYYEQYF.

This clonotype was seen many times. V gene TRBV5-1 combines with J gene TRBJ2-5; 14 bases map to TRBD2. Unmatched junction bases numbered 11, after V lost 4 bases and J lost 9 bases. CDR1 is SGHRS, CDR2 YFSETQ, per germline. This CDR3 has 16 amino acids. CDR3: CASSPQGLAGDKAQYF. CDR3 sequence (DNA): TGCGCCAGCAGCCCTCAGGGACTAGCGGGAGATAAGGCCCAGTACTTC. The full variable domain, completed using reference TRBV5-1 and TRBJ2-5, is KAGVTQTPRYLIKTRGQQVTLSCSPISGHRSVSWYQQTPGQGLQFLFEYFSETQRNKGNFPGRFSGRQFSNSRSEMNVSTLELGDSALYLCASSPQGLAGDKAQYFGPGTRLLVL.

The genes are TRBV20-1 and TRBJ2-3, with 7 bases aligning to TRBD1. V trimming: 1 base; J trimming: 4 bases; junction bases outside the gene matches: 2. CDR1 and CDR2 from the germline V gene are DFQATT and SNEGSKA (reference sequence). This CDR3 region has 13 residues. Here the CDR3 DNA reads TGCAGTGCTAGAGGACAGGGTGCAGATACGCAGTATTTT. Translation: CSARGQGADTQYF.

This clonotype appeared a few times. The V gene is TRBV7-9, the J gene TRBJ2-6; D unresolved. V was trimmed by 5 bases and J by 7 bases, leaving 9 bases between them. This CDR3 comprises 13 residues. The germline gives CDR1 SEHNR, CDR2 FQNEAQ (reference sequence). DNA of the CDR3: TGTGCCAGCAGCCGCGGCAACGCCAACGTCCTGACTTTC. It codes for CASSRGNANVLTF.

This clonotype turned up a few times. The gene calls are TRBV14 and TRBJ1-6; possibly TRBD1 for D (6 bases). Between the trimmed V and J ends, which lost 6 bases and 13 bases, there was a span of 16 bases. The CDR3 length is 13 residues. CDR1 is SGHDN, CDR2 FVKESK, per germline. CDR3 sequence: CASRPGVSSPLHF. The CDR3 bases are TGTGCCAGCAGGCCAGGGGTATCGTCCCCCCTCCACTTT. The variable domain in full, with the rest retrieved from reference TRBV14 and TRBJ1-6, is EAGVTQFPSHSVIEKGQTVTLRCDPISGHDNLYWYRRVMGKEIKFLLHFVKESKQDESGMPNNRFLAERTGGTYSTLKVQPAELEDSGVYFCASRPGVSSPLHFGNGTRLTVT.

The rearrangement joins TRBV5-1 to TRBJ2-1, with 8 bases aligning to TRBD1. CDR1 SGHRS and CDR2 YFSETQ come from the germline V gene. The CDR3 totals 16 residues. The V and J ends lost 0 bases and 5 bases, in that order; junction bases with no gene match: 7. The CDR3 nucleotides are TGCGCCAGCAGCTTGGGGGGACAGGCGATTCACAATGAGCAGTTCTTC. This translates into CASSLGGQAIHNEQFF.